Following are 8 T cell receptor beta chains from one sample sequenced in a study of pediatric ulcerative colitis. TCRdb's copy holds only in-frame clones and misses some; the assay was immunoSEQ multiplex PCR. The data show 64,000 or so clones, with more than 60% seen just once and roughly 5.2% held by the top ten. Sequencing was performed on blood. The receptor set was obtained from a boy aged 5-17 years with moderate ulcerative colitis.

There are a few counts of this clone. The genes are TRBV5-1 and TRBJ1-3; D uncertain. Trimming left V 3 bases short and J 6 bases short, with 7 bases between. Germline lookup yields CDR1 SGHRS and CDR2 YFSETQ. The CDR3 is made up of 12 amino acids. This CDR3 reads CASSSPQNTIYF. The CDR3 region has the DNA TGCGCCAGCAGCTCGCCGCAAAACACCATATATTTT. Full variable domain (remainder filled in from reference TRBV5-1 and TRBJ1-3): KAGVTQTPRYLIKTRGQQVTLSCSPISGHRSVSWYQQTPGQGLQFLFEYFSETQRNKGNFPGRFSGRQFSNSRSEMNVSTLELGDSALYLCASSSPQNTIYFGEGSWLTVV.

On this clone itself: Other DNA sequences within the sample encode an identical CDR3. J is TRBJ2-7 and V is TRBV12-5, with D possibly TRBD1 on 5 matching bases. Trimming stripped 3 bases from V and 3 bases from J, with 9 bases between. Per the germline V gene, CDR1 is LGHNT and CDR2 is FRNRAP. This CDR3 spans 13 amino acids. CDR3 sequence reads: CASGFGQGYEQYF. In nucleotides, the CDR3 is TGTGCTAGTGGTTTTGGGCAGGGCTACGAGCAGTACTTC.

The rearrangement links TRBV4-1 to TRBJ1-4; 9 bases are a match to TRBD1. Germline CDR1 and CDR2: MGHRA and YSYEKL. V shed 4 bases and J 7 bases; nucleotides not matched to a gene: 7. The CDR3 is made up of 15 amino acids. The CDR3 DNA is TGCGCCAGCAGCCGCCCGACAGGGGGTGGTGAAAAACTGTTTTTT. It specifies CASSRPTGGGEKLFF.

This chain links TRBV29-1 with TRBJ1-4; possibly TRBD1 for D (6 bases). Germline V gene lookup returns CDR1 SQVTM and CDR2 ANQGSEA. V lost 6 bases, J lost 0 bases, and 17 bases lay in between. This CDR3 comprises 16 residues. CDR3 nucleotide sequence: TGCAGCGTCTCTGGGACACTCACCTCAACTAATGAAAAACTGTTTTTT. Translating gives CSVSGTLTSTNEKLFF.

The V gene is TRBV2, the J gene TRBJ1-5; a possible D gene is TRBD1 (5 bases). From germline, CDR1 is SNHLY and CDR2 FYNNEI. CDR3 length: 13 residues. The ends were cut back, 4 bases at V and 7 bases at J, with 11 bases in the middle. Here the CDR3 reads CASSGAGRQPQHF. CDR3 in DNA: TGTGCCAGCAGTGGAGCAGGGAGGCAGCCCCAGCATTTT.

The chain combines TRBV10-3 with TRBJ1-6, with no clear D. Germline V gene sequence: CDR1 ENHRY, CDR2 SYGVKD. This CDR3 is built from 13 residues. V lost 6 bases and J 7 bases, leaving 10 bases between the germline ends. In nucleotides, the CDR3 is TGTGCCATCAGAACAGCAACGAATTCACCCCTCCACTTT. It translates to CAIRTATNSPLHF.

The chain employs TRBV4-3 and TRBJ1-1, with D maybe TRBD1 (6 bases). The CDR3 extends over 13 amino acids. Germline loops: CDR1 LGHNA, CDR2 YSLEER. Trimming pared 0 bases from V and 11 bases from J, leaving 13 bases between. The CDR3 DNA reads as TGCGCCAGCAGCCAAGAGGGGGGGCCTTTGGCTTTCTTT. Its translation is CASSQEGGPLAFF.

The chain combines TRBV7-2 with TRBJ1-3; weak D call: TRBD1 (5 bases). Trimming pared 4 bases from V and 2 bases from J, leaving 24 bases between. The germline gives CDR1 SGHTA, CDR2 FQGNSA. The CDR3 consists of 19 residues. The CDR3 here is CASSYLRDHEIYAGNTIYF. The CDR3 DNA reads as TGTGCCAGCAGCTACCTCCGGGACCACGAAATTTATGCTGGAAACACCATATATTTT.